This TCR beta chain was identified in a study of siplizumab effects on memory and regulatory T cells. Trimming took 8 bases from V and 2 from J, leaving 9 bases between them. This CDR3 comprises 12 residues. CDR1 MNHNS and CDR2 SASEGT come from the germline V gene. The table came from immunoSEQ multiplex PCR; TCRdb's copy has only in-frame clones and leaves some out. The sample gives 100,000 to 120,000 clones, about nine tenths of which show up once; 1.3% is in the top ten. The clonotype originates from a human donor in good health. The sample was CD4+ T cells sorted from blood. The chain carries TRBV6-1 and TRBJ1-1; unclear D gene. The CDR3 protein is CASQDGNTEAFF. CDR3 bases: TGTGCCAGCCAGGACGGCAACACTGAAGCTTTCTTT.